This is a list of T cell receptor beta chains from one sample in a study of early T cells in non-severe SARS-CoV-2 infection. In TCRdb, the 5' RACE reads were re-called with MiXCR into one record per CDR3 protein. The repertoire holds about 60,000 distinct CDR3 sequences, just under 15% seen once, with 9% to 10% in the top ten. The sequenced sample was whole blood, obtained at baseline. These receptors came from an adult who was a healthcare worker with PCR-confirmed SARS-CoV-2 infection or an uninfected control (not recorded which). The CDR3 runs from the conserved cysteine through the conserved F or W. A D gene is named only where the DNA matches it firmly. Clone sizes are given selectively: once, few, many, or a class where the clone is expanded.

abundance	d_gene	v_gene	j_gene	CDR3aa	CDR3nt
-	TRBD2	TRBV5-5	TRBJ2-3	CASSSRGGSPSTDTQYF	TGTGCCAGCAGCTCCCGGGGGGGTTCGCCTAGCACAGATACGCAGTATTTT
-	-	TRBV21-1	TRBJ2-4	CASRKRTGGDSKNIQCF	TGTGCCAGCAGGAAACGTACAGGGGGCGATTCCAAAAACATTCAGTGCTTC
-	-	TRBV27	TRBJ2-1	CASLRVGGNEQFF	TGTGCCAGTTTGAGGGTGGGCGGCAATGAGCAGTTCTTC
-	-	TRBV18	TRBJ2-7	CASSPRLGGEQYF	TGTGCCAGCTCACCACGCTTGGGTGGGGAGCAGTACTTC
medium-sized	TRBD2	TRBV7-2	TRBJ2-1	CASSPGLAGANEQFF	TGTGCCAGCAGCCCTGGACTAGCGGGCGCCAATGAGCAGTTCTTC
-	TRBD2	TRBV29-1	TRBJ2-2	CSASTSLTGELFF	TGCAGCGCCTCGACTAGCCTTACCGGGGAGCTGTTTTTT
few	TRBD1	TRBV12-3/TRBV12-4	TRBJ2-7	CASSFHNRGPYEQYF	TGTGCCAGCAGTTTTCATAACAGGGGGCCCTACGAGCAGTACTTC
-	-	TRBV7-3	TRBJ1-2	CASSLYGDYGYTF	TGTGCCAGCAGCTTATACGGGGACTATGGCTACACCTTC
many	TRBD2	TRBV3-1	TRBJ2-7	CASSQLGTSGSGEQYF	TGTGCCAGCAGCCAATTGGGGACTAGCGGGAGTGGCGAGCAGTACTTC
-	TRBD1	TRBV9	TRBJ2-2	CASSVATATGTGELFF	TGTGCCAGCAGCGTAGCTACGGCGACAGGGACCGGGGAGCTGTTTTTT
-	TRBD2	TRBV28	TRBJ2-7	CASSWGLAYEQYF	TGTGCCAGCAGTTGGGGACTAGCCTACGAGCAGTACTTC
-	-	TRBV20-1	TRBJ2-3	CSAMDGYTDTQYF	TGCAGTGCCATGGACGGTTACACAGATACGCAGTATTTT
-	-	TRBV12-3/TRBV12-4	TRBJ1-1	CASRFLPGFEAFF	TGTGCCAGCAGATTCCTCCCGGGCTTTGAAGCTTTCTTT
-	-	TRBV28	TRBJ1-5	CASSPGDVENQPQHF	TGTGCCAGCAGTCCCGGGGACGTGGAAAATCAGCCCCAGCATTTT
-	TRBD1	TRBV5-4	TRBJ2-5	CASSFWRQGAETQYF	TGTGCCAGCAGCTTTTGGCGACAGGGGGCGGAGACCCAGTACTTC
-	TRBD2	TRBV7-2	TRBJ2-3	CASSFGAGRETDTQYF	TGTGCCAGCAGCTTTGGAGCGGGAAGGGAAACAGATACGCAGTATTTT
few	TRBD2	TRBV20-1	TRBJ2-3	CSASASGGTDTQYF	TGCAGTGCTAGTGCTAGCGGGGGCACAGATACGCAGTATTTT
-	-	TRBV5-1	TRBJ2-5	CASSLAHEFQETQYF	TGCGCCAGCAGCTTGGCCCACGAATTCCAAGAGACCCAGTACTTC
-	-	TRBV7-2	TRBJ1-6	CASSQGPTAGTVHF	TGTGCCAGCAGCCAGGGCCCCACGGCGGGTACAGTCCACTTT
-	TRBD2	TRBV29-1	TRBJ2-4	CSVEGGGTKNIQYF	TGCAGCGTTGAAGGGGGAGGGACCAAAAACATTCAGTACTTC
-	-	TRBV5-1	TRBJ2-1	CASTPGRTNNEQFF	TGCGCCAGCACACCTGGGAGGACCAACAATGAGCAGTTCTTC
-	-	TRBV2	TRBJ1-6	CASSLEVSSYNSPLHF	TGTGCCAGCAGTCTCGAGGTTTCCTCCTATAATTCACCCCTCCACTTT
many	-	TRBV20-1	TRBJ1-1	CSARLPDGLNTEAFF	TGCAGTGCTAGACTTCCAGACGGACTGAACACTGAAGCTTTCTTT
-	-	TRBV12-3/TRBV12-4	TRBJ2-7	CASMERGNSYEQYF	TGTGCCAGCATGGAGAGGGGGAACTCCTACGAGCAGTACTTC
many	TRBD1	TRBV2	TRBJ1-1	CASSRQGARTEAFF	TGTGCCAGCAGCAGACAGGGGGCGCGGACTGAAGCTTTCTTT
few	-	TRBV3-1	TRBJ1-2	CASSQAVGSYGYTF	TGTGCCAGCAGCCAAGCCGTGGGCAGCTATGGCTACACCTTC
-	-	TRBV6-1	TRBJ2-5	CANSEAPDSQETQYF	TGTGCCAACAGTGAAGCGCCCGACAGTCAAGAGACCCAGTACTTC
-	-	TRBV28	TRBJ2-3	CASGKGGTDTQYF	TGTGCCAGCGGGAAGGGGGGCACAGATACGCAGTATTTT
many	-	TRBV9	TRBJ1-2	CASSVETGYGYTF	TGTGCCAGCAGCGTAGAGACGGGCTATGGCTACACCTTC